Below are 26 T cell receptor beta chains sequenced from a single sample in a study of OX40 agonist ivuxolimab in advanced cancers. Here immunoSEQ multiplex PCR was the method, and the copy in TCRdb shows in-frame clones only, minus some. The top ten clones hold roughly 0.52% of a sample with about 98,000 clones, 70% to 90% of them seen once. Sequencing used CD4+ or CD8+ T cells sorted from blood, obtained in a trial of the OX40 agonist ivuxolimab. Receptor source: an adult with an advanced solid tumor such as melanoma, head and neck, liver or kidney cancer.

This chain uses TRBV15 with TRBJ2-1; D remains unclear. The V gene's germline CDR1 is LNHNV and CDR2 YYDKDF (reference sequence). CDR3 length: 14 residues. V dropped 1 base and J dropped 0 bases, with 4 bases sitting between them. The CDR3 DNA follows: TGTGCCACCAGCAGAGCCAGCTCCTACAATGAGCAGTTCTTC. This encodes CATSRASSYNEQFF.

A few counts support this clone. The CDR3 sequence is CASSFGLQQGHGYTF. The CDR3 DNA follows: TGTGCCAGCAGTTTCGGACTACAACAGGGGCATGGCTACACCTTC. This chain links TRBV27 with TRBJ1-2, with 7 positions matching TRBD1. The CDR3 has 15 residues. CDR1 is MNHEY, CDR2 SMNVEV, per germline (reference sequence). With 3 bases clipped from V and 6 bases from J, the junction kept 10 bases outside the gene matches.

In the case of this clone: The CDR3 does not close with the conserved phenylalanine or tryptophan, likely indicating a read error. The chain links TRBV5-1 to TRBJ1-6; D is undetermined. The V gene lost 0 bases and the J gene lost 5 bases, with 9 bases spanning the gap. The CDR3 is 15 residues long. CDR1 is SGHRS, CDR2 YFSETQ, per germline. CDR3 in amino acids: CASSLAGTDNSPLHL. In DNA, the CDR3 is TGCGCCAGCAGCTTGGCTGGTACCGATAATTCACCCCTCCACCTT.

In nucleotides, the CDR3 is TGTGCCAGCAGCGCCGACATCCAAGAGACCCAGTACTTC. Protein product: CASSADIQETQYF. This rearrangement joins TRBV9 to TRBJ2-5, with D uncertain. V lost 3 bases and J 1 base, leaving 7 bases between the germline ends. This CDR3 has 13 amino acids. Per the germline V gene, CDR1 is SGDLS and CDR2 is YYNGEE.

The rearrangement links TRBV27 to TRBJ1-1; no reliable D call. Germline V gene lookup returns CDR1 MNHEY and CDR2 SMNVEV (reference sequence). V was shortened by 3 bases and J by 11 bases, with 10 bases between the two germline ends. The CDR3 length is 11 residues. The CDR3 spells CASSFGLGAFF. The CDR3 coding sequence is TGTGCCAGCAGTTTTGGGTTGGGGGCTTTCTTT.

V and J are TRBV19 and TRBJ2-3; possibly TRBD1 for D (5 bases). V dropped 5 bases and J dropped 1 base, with 13 bases sitting between them. The CDR3 loop spans 15 amino acids. CDR1 and CDR2 (germline): LNHDA, SQIVND (reference sequence). The CDR3 sequence: CASSPPQDRTDTQYF. CDR3 DNA sequence: TGTGCCAGTAGTCCACCACAGGACCGCACAGATACGCAGTATTTT.

The gene calls are TRBV5-1 and TRBJ2-3; tentative D call: TRBD1 (6 bases). Trimming stripped 3 bases from V and 2 bases from J, with 16 bases between. CDR3 length: 16 residues. Germline lookup yields CDR1 SGHRS and CDR2 YFSETQ. The CDR3 spells CASSSYGAGATDTQYF. The CDR3, as DNA: TGCGCCAGCAGCTCCTATGGAGCAGGGGCCACAGATACGCAGTATTTT.

The chain is built from TRBV7-2 and TRBJ1-2; 7 bases line up with TRBD1. The CDR3 has 15 amino acids. The germline V gene has CDR1 SGHTA and CDR2 FQGNSA. The junction had 11 bases not matched to a gene; V was cut back by 2 bases and J by 8 bases. The chain's CDR3 is CASSLPWTGEEGYTF. CDR3 nucleotide sequence: TGTGCCAGCAGCTTACCCTGGACAGGCGAGGAGGGCTACACCTTC.

This sequence joins TRBV6-1 and TRBJ1-5; D is perhaps TRBD1 (5 bases). The CDR3 runs to 14 residues. V lost 7 bases and J 2 bases, leaving 12 bases between the germline ends. In germline, CDR1 is MNHNS, CDR2 SASEGT. CDR3 in DNA: TGTGCCAGCAATACGAGGGGCGGCAATCAGCCCCAGCATTTT. Its protein product is CASNTRGGNQPQHF.

V and J are TRBV6-4 and TRBJ2-3, with TRBD1 matching 10 bases. The germline gives CDR1 MRHNA, CDR2 SNTAGT. The length of the CDR3 is 14 residues. The V segment lost 2 bases and the J segment 11 bases; nucleotides outside the gene matches: 7. CDR3 nucleotides: TGTGCCAGCAGTGACAGGACAGGGGGTATCCGGCAGTATTTT. This sequence encodes CASSDRTGGIRQYF.

The chain employs TRBV11-2 and TRBJ2-7; D is unresolved. In germline, CDR1 is SGHAT, CDR2 FQNNGV. Trimming stripped 0 bases from V and 5 bases from J, with 5 bases between. The CDR3 spans 12 residues. The CDR3 loop reads CASSLELNEQYF. The CDR3 nucleotides read TGTGCCAGCAGCTTAGAATTGAACGAGCAGTACTTC.

The gene calls are TRBV2 and TRBJ2-5, with 10 bases lining up with TRBD1. CDR3 size: 15 residues. Trimming cost V 5 bases and J 0 bases; bases outside gene matches: 3. Germline V gene sequence: CDR1 SNHLY, CDR2 FYNNEI. For the CDR3, the DNA is TGTGCCAGCAGTAGGGACAGGGGCGACCAAGAGACCCAGTACTTC. Its protein is CASSRDRGDQETQYF.

The rearrangement joins TRBV10-3 to TRBJ1-2; D remains unclear. Trimming removed 10 bases at V and 0 bases at J, with 9 bases between. The germline CDR1 and CDR2 sequences are ENHRY and SYGVKD. This CDR3 is built from 12 residues. CDR3 sequence reads: CATQPTNYGYTF. The CDR3 region has the DNA TGTGCCACCCAACCTACTAACTATGGCTACACCTTC.

Remarks on this clone: No conserved phenylalanine or tryptophan ends this CDR3, so it is likely a read error. The chain has TRBV5-5 and TRBJ1-6; D is possibly TRBD1 (6 bases). Germline CDR1 reads SGHKS; CDR2 reads YYEKEE (reference sequence). This CDR3 is 14 amino acids long. The ends were cut back, 6 bases at V and 7 bases at J, with 14 bases in the middle. The CDR3 sequence is CASIGGGWNSPLHL. In nucleotides, the CDR3 is TGTGCCAGCATAGGGGGAGGTTGGAATTCACCCCTCCACCTT.

The J gene is TRBJ2-3, the V gene TRBV12-5, with D perhaps matching TRBD2 (6 bases). V lost 4 bases, J lost 1 base, and 15 bases lay in between. From germline, CDR1 is LGHNT and CDR2 FRNRAP. The CDR3 length is 16 residues. The CDR3 DNA reads TGTGCTAGTGGTTGGGGACTTAGGCCTGGCACAGATACGCAGTATTTT. Translated: CASGWGLRPGTDTQYF. Combining the CDR3 with reference TRBV12-5 and TRBJ2-3 gives the whole variable domain DARVTQTPRHKVTEMGQEVTMRCQPILGHNTVFWYRQTMMQGLELLAYFRNRAPLDDSGMPKDRFSAEMPDATLATLKIQPSEPRDSAVYFCASGWGLRPGTDTQYFGPGTRLTVL.

The chain combines TRBV6-1 with TRBJ2-7; perhaps TRBD2 as D (6 bases). V was shortened by 7 bases and J by 3 bases, with 10 bases between the two germline ends. The CDR3 contains 12 residues. Germline values: CDR1 MNHNS, CDR2 SASEGT. CDR3 nucleotide sequence: TGTGCCAGCATGGAGGGATACTACGAGCAGTACTTC. It encodes CASMEGYYEQYF.

The chain couples TRBV15 to TRBJ2-7; 8 bases are a match to TRBD1. The CDR3 is 16 residues long. Germline loops: CDR1 LNHNV, CDR2 YYDKDF (reference sequence). Unmatched junction bases numbered 11, after V lost 1 base and J lost 6 bases. CDR3 nucleotides: TGTGCCACCAGCAGAGGGGGTATGCAGGGGGCGGTCGAGCAGTACTTC. Translating gives CATSRGGMQGAVEQYF.

This chain connects TRBV9 to TRBJ1-4; no clear D gene. Between the trimmed V and J ends, which lost 0 bases and 8 bases, there was a span of 11 bases. The length of the CDR3 is 14 residues. In germline, CDR1 is SGDLS, CDR2 YYNGEE. As DNA, the CDR3 is TGTGCCAGCAGCGTAGCCCAGCGGGAGGAAAAACTGTTTTTT. Encoded protein: CASSVAQREEKLFF.

This chain connects TRBV7-9 to TRBJ2-7; the D gene is possibly TRBD1 (6 bases). CDR1 and CDR2 (germline): SEHNR, FQNEAQ (reference sequence). V gave up 5 bases and J gave up 5 bases, with 10 bases separating them. The CDR3 extends over 12 amino acids. Here the CDR3 DNA reads TGTGCCAGCAGCCCCACAGGGAACGAGCAGTACTTC. Protein: CASSPTGNEQYF.

About this clone itself: A junction boundary mismatches the germline segment, possibly from a read error. CDR3 region: CAISEPGSKGQIF. The CDR3 region has the DNA TGTGCCATCAGTGAGCCAGGTAGTAAGGGACAGATCTTC. The chain recombines TRBV10-3 with TRBJ1-2, with 7 nucleotides matching TRBD1. There are 13 residues in the CDR3. Germline CDR1 and CDR2: ENHRY and SYGVKD.

The rearrangement joins TRBV7-9 to TRBJ2-2, with TRBD1 as a possible D gene (6 bases). This CDR3 spans 14 amino acids. Germline values: CDR1 SEHNR, CDR2 FQNEAQ (reference sequence). The V end lost 5 bases, the J end lost 2 bases, and 9 bases lay between the germline ends. CDR3 nucleotide sequence: TGTGCCAGCAGCCCGGACAGAAACACCGGGGAGCTGTTTTTT. Protein sequence: CASSPDRNTGELFF.

This CDR3 reads CARSARQDSGTDTQYF. In DNA, the CDR3 is TGTGCCAGAAGCGCCAGACAGGACAGTGGCACAGATACGCAGTATTTT. V and J are TRBV5-3 and TRBJ2-3; a weak D match, TRBD1 (6 bases). TRBV5-3 is classed as an ORF, of uncertain function. With 4 bases removed from V and 1 base from J, the gap between germline ends came to 16 bases. This CDR3 comprises 16 residues.

This chain joins TRBV6-1 and TRBJ1-2; D may be TRBD1 (5 bases). Germline CDR1 and CDR2: MNHNS and SASEGT. Trimming took 4 bases from V and 9 from J, leaving 21 bases between them. The CDR3 is 15 residues long. CDR3 sequence: CASSGTGTTLSSYTF. DNA for the CDR3: TGTGCCAGCAGTGGGACGGGGACGACCCTATCGAGCTACACCTTC.

V gene TRBV25-1 combines with J gene TRBJ1-2; D gene ambiguous. From germline, CDR1 is MGHDK and CDR2 SYGVNS. The CDR3 totals 14 residues. V was cut by 1 base and J by 6 bases, with 12 bases left in between. CDR3 coding DNA: TGTGCCAGCAGTGAATGGGCCAGCGAGAATGGCTACACCTTC. Residues: CASSEWASENGYTF.

This clone was observed once. The rearrangement uses TRBV11-3 and TRBJ1-1; weak D call: TRBD1 (5 bases). There are 14 residues in the CDR3. Germline V gives CDR1 SGHNT, CDR2 YENEEA. V shed 1 base and J shed 4 bases, with 10 bases lying between them. The CDR3 DNA sequence: TGTGCCAGCAGCTTAGGGGACGGGGCCACTGAAGCTTTCTTT. It codes for CASSLGDGATEAFF.

V and J are TRBV5-6 and TRBJ1-1; no definite D call. Per germline, CDR1 SGHDT and CDR2 YYEEEE. CDR3 length: 13 amino acids. Trimming removed 4 bases from V and 0 bases from J, with 7 bases in between. The CDR3, as DNA: TGTGCCAGCAGCCAAACACTGAACACTGAAGCTTTCTTT. Protein: CASSQTLNTEAFF.